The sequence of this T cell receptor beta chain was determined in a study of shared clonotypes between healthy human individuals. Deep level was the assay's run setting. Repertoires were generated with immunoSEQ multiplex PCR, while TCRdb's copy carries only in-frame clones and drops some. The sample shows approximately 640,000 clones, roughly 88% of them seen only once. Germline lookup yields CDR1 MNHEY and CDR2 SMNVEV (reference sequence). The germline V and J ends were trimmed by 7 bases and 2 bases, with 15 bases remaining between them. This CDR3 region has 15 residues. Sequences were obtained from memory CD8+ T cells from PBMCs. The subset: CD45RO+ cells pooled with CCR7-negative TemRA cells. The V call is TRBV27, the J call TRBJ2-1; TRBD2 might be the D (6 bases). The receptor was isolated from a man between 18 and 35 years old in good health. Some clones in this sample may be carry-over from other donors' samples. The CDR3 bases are TGTGCCAGCACTAGGACCGCTAGCGCCTACAATGAGCAGTTCTTC. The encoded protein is CASTRTASAYNEQFF.